Many counts were recorded for the clone carrying this TCR beta chain. The sample is drawn from a study of CD8+CD57+ T cells in acquired aplastic anemia. Looking at the study overall: Recorded DNA amounts for sorted CD4+ and CD8+ cells had an average of approximately 3.2 ug.

Genomic DNA constituted the template upon which TCR beta VDJ and CDR3 profiling was performed. A single record per CDR3 protein comes from TCRdb applying MiXCR to the reads. The sample carries approximately 470,000 distinct CDR3 sequences, over 25% recorded once. The CDR3 totals 15 residues. J gave up 2 bases and V 4 bases, and 6 bases lay outside the gene matches. Looked up from germline, CDR1 is SGDLS and CDR2 is YYNGEE. By flow cytometry, patients selected for sequencing had shown an expansion of CD8+CD57+ cells. At blood sampling, none of the patients had yet received therapy. This clonotype was obtained from a human donor with aplastic anemia. The source material was sorted CD4+, CD8+, or CD8+CD57+ T cells (not recorded which) from PBMCs. The chain employs TRBV9 and TRBJ1-2; 9 positions match TRBD1. CDR3 amino acids: CASSPRGQGNYGYTF. CDR3 nucleotides: TGTGCCAGCAGCCCCCGGGGACAGGGAAACTATGGCTACACCTTC. Full variable domain (outside the CDR3, taken from reference TRBV9 and TRBJ1-2): DSGVTQTPKHLITATGQRVTLRCSPRSGDLSVYWYQQSLDQGLQFLIQYYNGEERAKGNILERFSAQQFPDLHSELNLSSLELGDSALYFCASSPRGQGNYGYTFGSGTRLTVV.